Following are 2 T cell receptor beta chains from one sample sequenced in a study of blood T cell repertoires in COVID-19. Method: immunoSEQ multiplex PCR; TCRdb's copy keeps in-frame clones and lacks some. Among some 130,000 clones listed, around nine tenths were seen once. The sequenced sample consisted of peripheral blood. Receptor source: a man aged 65 to 85 with active COVID-19.

The V gene is TRBV19, the J gene TRBJ1-2; TRBD1 might be the D (5 bases). This CDR3 has 14 residues. CDR1 is LNHDA and CDR2 is SQIVND in the germline V gene (reference sequence). Trimming pared 7 bases from V and 2 bases from J, leaving 14 bases between. The CDR3 bases are TGTGCCAGTATCCCGATCGCAGGGAACTATGGCTACACCTTC. Encoded protein: CASIPIAGNYGYTF. Full variable domain (remainder filled in from reference TRBV19 and TRBJ1-2): DGGITQSPKYLFRKEGQNVTLSCEQNLNHDAMYWYRQDPGQGLRLIYYSQIVNDFQKGDIAEGYSVSREKKESFPLTVTSAQKNPTAFYLCASIPIAGNYGYTFGSGTRLTVV.

CDR3 nucleotides: TGTGCCTGGAACCCGGGAGGGAGCAATAATTCACCCCTCCACTTT. Translation gives CAWNPGGSNNSPLHF. The chain combines TRBV30 with TRBJ1-6; unclear D gene. Per the germline V gene, CDR1 is GTSNPN and CDR2 is SVGIG (reference sequence). V was shortened by 4 bases and J by 5 bases, with 15 bases between the two germline ends. The CDR3 covers 15 residues.